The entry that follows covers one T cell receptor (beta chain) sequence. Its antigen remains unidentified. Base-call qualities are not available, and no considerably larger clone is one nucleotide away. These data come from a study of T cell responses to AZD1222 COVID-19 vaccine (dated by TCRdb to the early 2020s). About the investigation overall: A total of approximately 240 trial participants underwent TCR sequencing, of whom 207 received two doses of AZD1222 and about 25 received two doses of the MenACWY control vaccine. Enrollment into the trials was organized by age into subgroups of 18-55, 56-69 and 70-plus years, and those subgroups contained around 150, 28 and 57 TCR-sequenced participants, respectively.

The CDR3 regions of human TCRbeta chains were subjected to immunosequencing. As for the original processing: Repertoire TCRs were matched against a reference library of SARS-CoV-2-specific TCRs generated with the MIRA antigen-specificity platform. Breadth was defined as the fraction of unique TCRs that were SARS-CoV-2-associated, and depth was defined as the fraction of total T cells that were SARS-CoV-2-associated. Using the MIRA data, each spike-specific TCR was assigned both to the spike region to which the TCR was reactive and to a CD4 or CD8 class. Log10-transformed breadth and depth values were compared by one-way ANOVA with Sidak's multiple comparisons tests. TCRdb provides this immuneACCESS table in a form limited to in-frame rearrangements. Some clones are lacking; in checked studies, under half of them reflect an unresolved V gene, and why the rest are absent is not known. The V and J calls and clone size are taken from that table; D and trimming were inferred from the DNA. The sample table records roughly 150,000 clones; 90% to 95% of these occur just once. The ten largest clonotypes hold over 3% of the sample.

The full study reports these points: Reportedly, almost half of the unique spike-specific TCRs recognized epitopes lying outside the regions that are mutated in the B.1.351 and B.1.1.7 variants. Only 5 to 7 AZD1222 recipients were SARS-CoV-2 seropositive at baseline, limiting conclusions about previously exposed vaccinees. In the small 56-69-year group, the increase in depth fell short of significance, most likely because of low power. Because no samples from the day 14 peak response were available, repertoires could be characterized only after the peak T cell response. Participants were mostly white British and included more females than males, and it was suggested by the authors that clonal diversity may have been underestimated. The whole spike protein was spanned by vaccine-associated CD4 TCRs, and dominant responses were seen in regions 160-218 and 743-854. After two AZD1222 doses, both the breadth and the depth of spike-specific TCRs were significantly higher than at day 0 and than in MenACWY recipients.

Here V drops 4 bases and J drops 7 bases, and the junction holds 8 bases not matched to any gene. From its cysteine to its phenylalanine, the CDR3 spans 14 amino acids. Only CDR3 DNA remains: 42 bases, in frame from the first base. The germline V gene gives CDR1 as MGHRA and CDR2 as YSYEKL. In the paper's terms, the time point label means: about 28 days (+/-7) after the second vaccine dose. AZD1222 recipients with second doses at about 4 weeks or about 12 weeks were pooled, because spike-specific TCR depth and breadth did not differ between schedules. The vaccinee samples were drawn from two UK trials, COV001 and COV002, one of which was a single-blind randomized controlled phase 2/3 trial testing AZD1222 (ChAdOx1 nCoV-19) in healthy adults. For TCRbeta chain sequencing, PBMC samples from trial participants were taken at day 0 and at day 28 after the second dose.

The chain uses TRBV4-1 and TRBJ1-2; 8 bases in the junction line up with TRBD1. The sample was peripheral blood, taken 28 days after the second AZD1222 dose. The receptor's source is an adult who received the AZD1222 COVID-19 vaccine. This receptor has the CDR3 CASSPLDRAPGYTF. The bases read TGCGCCAGCAGCCCCTTGGACAGGGCACCTGGCTACACCTTC.